Each of the 27 T cell receptor beta chains below was sequenced from the same sample in a study of sequential checkpoint blockade in melanoma. Sequenced by immunoSEQ multiplex PCR; TCRdb stores in-frame clones only, minus some. The sample shows about 10,000 clones, around 80% of them seen only once. Documented treatment: randomized to nivolumab then ipilimumab (arm A) or the reverse (arm B). Here the sequenced sample was CD8+ T cells sorted from blood (inferred from file names), taken from a patient given nivolumab and ipilimumab in sequence. The receptors were gathered from a human donor with melanoma.

The CDR3 loop reads CASSIRGQNTEAFF. DNA of the CDR3: TGTGCCAGTAGTATAAGGGGGCAGAACACTGAAGCTTTCTTT. This chain joins TRBV19 and TRBJ1-1; TRBD1 agrees at 7 bases. Germline values: CDR1 LNHDA, CDR2 SQIVND (reference sequence). The junction had 1 base not matched to a gene; V was cut back by 2 bases and J by 1 base. This CDR3 spans 14 amino acids.

V is TRBV4-1 and J is TRBJ1-5, with 7 bases lining up with TRBD1. V lost 0 bases and J lost 7; bases outside the gene matches: 6. Germline-derived CDR1 and CDR2 are MGHRA and YSYEKL. The CDR3 spans 15 residues. CDR3 DNA sequence: TGCGCCAGCAGCCAAGAGCAAGCCAGGGGGCAGCCCCAGCATTTT. It codes for CASSQEQARGQPQHF.

This clone appeared once. The rearrangement links TRBV19 to TRBJ1-2; D gene ambiguous. This CDR3 contains 16 residues. The germline gives CDR1 LNHDA, CDR2 SQIVND (reference sequence). The V end was cut by 5 bases, the J end by 0 bases, with 16 bases between. The CDR3 here is CASSAPLRRANYGYTF. The CDR3 nucleotides read TGTGCCAGTAGTGCACCACTACGGCGGGCTAACTATGGCTACACCTTC.

The rearrangement joins TRBV5-1 to TRBJ2-1; TRBD2 is a possible D gene (6 bases). Trimming removed 0 bases at V and 9 bases at J, with 10 bases between. CDR1 SGHRS and CDR2 YFSETQ come from the germline V gene. This CDR3 spans 13 amino acids. The CDR3 bases are TGCGCCAGCAGCTTGGAAAGGGGACTTGAGCAGTTCTTC. Protein product: CASSLERGLEQFF. Filled out from reference TRBV5-1 and TRBJ2-1, the complete variable domain reads KAGVTQTPRYLIKTRGQQVTLSCSPISGHRSVSWYQQTPGQGLQFLFEYFSETQRNKGNFPGRFSGRQFSNSRSEMNVSTLELGDSALYLCASSLERGLEQFFGPGTRLTVL.

The rearrangement joins TRBV27 to TRBJ1-2; D is unclear. Germline V gene lookup returns CDR1 MNHEY and CDR2 SMNVEV (reference sequence). V gave up 3 bases and J gave up 4 bases, with 9 bases separating them. The CDR3 extends over 13 amino acids. DNA of the CDR3: TGTGCCAGCAGTTTGTCTCCCCTCTATGGCTACACCTTC. This sequence encodes CASSLSPLYGYTF.

The V gene is TRBV28, the J gene TRBJ2-7; 7 bases match TRBD1. The CDR3 sequence is 16 residues long. J was trimmed by 2 bases and V by 9 bases; bases with no gene match: 16. Germline-derived CDR1 and CDR2 are MDHEN and SYDVKM. The CDR3 DNA follows: TGTGCCAGTTCCGGGTATGAGGGGGCCGCCACCTACGAGCAGTACTTC. Its protein is CASSGYEGAATYEQYF.

Concerning this clone itself: Additional DNA sequences in this sample encode the identical CDR3. This chain connects TRBV19 to TRBJ1-5, with D tentatively TRBD1 (6 bases). CDR1 is LNHDA and CDR2 is SQIVND in the germline V gene (reference sequence). This CDR3 spans 17 amino acids. The V end lost 3 bases, the J end lost 4 bases, and 19 bases lay between the germline ends. DNA of the CDR3: TGTGCCAGTAGTATTAAATCGGGACATCTTAGTAATCAGCCCCAGCATTTT. Residues: CASSIKSGHLSNQPQHF.

This clone is classed as medium-sized. The J gene is TRBJ2-7, the V gene TRBV4-1, with 8 bases identical to TRBD2. The CDR3 is 15 residues long. CDR1 is MGHRA, CDR2 YSYEKL, per germline. V lost 1 base and J lost 4; bases outside the gene matches: 6. CDR3 amino acids: CASSQGPGGAYEQYF. The CDR3 DNA reads TGCGCCAGCAGCCAAGGTCCCGGGGGGGCTTACGAGCAGTACTTC.

The chain recombines TRBV29-1 with TRBJ1-2, with D tentatively TRBD1 (6 bases). Germline loops: CDR1 SQVTM, CDR2 ANQGSEA. Trimming pared 6 bases from V and 3 bases from J, leaving 14 bases between. There are 13 residues in the CDR3. Here the CDR3 reads CSVPPQGDYGYTF. The CDR3 DNA sequence: TGCAGCGTCCCCCCACAGGGAGACTATGGCTACACCTTC.

The chain uses TRBV9 and TRBJ2-6, with unresolved D. CDR3 length: 15 amino acids. V lost 3 bases to trimming and J lost 0 bases, with 7 bases between them. Germline V gene data show CDR1 as SGDLS and CDR2 as YYNGEE. The CDR3 spells CASSAHNSGANVLTF. The CDR3 DNA is TGTGCCAGCAGCGCTCACAACTCTGGGGCCAACGTCCTGACTTTC.

For this clone: A read error may be the cause here, since a much bigger clone is one base away. This CDR3 is also generated by other DNA sequences in the sample. CDR3 bases: TGTGCCAGCAGCCAAGAGAGACATAGCAATCAGCCCCAGCATTTT. As protein: CASSQERHSNQPQHF. The J gene is TRBJ1-5, the V gene TRBV5-8; D unclear. CDR1 is SGHTS and CDR2 is YDEGEE in the germline V gene. This CDR3 comprises 15 residues. The V gene lost 4 bases and the J gene lost 0 bases, with 11 bases spanning the gap.

The table lists this clone with a few counts. The V and J genes are TRBV5-1 and TRBJ1-4, with 7 bases fitting TRBD1. After removal of 1 base from V and 7 bases from J, the junction contained 7 bases not matched to a gene. The CDR3 has 15 amino acids. CDR1 is SGHRS and CDR2 is YFSETQ in the germline V gene. This CDR3 reads CASSLLTGNGEKLFF. The CDR3 region has the DNA TGCGCCAGCAGCTTGCTGACAGGGAATGGTGAAAAACTGTTTTTT.

This clone has just one count. The CDR3 coding sequence is TGTGCCAGCAGCCCAGACAGATATGGCTACACCTTC. This sequence encodes CASSPDRYGYTF. This chain connects TRBV7-8 to TRBJ1-2; possibly TRBD1 for D (5 bases). CDR3 length: 12 residues. Germline loops: CDR1 SGHVS, CDR2 FQNEAQ. V was pared by 5 bases and J by 5 bases, with 9 bases between.

The rearrangement links TRBV4-3 to TRBJ1-5, with TRBD1 identical over 8 bases. CDR3 size: 15 residues. The trim removed 4 bases at V and 3 bases at J, leaving 5 bases unmatched. Per the germline V gene, CDR1 is LGHNA and CDR2 is YSLEER. The CDR3 DNA follows: TGCGCCAGCAGCCCGGACAGGGCGCTCAATCAGCCCCAGCATTTT. As protein: CASSPDRALNQPQHF.

The chain recombines TRBV10-2 with TRBJ1-1; D remains unclear. The CDR3 runs to 11 residues. Germline V gene lookup returns CDR1 WSHSY and CDR2 SAAADI. Trimming pared 8 bases from V and 8 bases from J, leaving 12 bases between. This CDR3 is CASRSAGEAFF. CDR3 nucleotide sequence: TGCGCCAGCCGTAGCGCGGGAGAAGCTTTCTTT.

The V and J genes are TRBV4-3 and TRBJ1-4; no reliable D call. The germline V and J ends were trimmed by 0 bases and 12 bases, with 8 bases remaining between them. Germline V gene sequence: CDR1 LGHNA, CDR2 YSLEER. There are 12 residues in the CDR3. CDR3 DNA: TGCGCCAGCAGCCAAGATCGGAGGGAACTGTTTTTT. Encoded protein: CASSQDRRELFF.

V is TRBV5-6 and J is TRBJ1-1; 8 bases are shared with TRBD1. The length of the CDR3 is 16 residues. Germline loops: CDR1 SGHDT, CDR2 YYEEEE. J was trimmed by 5 bases and V by 0 bases; bases with no gene match: 9. As DNA, the CDR3 is TGTGCCAGCAGCTTGGGACAGGGGATTTTTGGGACTGAAGCTTTCTTT. Protein product: CASSLGQGIFGTEAFF.

Here the CDR3 reads CASSQAGWADEQYF. CDR3 DNA sequence: TGCGCCAGCAGCCAAGCGGGGTGGGCTGACGAGCAGTACTTC. The chain employs TRBV4-3 and TRBJ2-7, with D perhaps matching TRBD2 (5 bases). The CDR3 sequence is 14 residues long. CDR1 LGHNA and CDR2 YSLEER come from the germline V gene. V gave up 1 base and J gave up 5 bases, with 12 bases separating them.

The chain employs TRBV27 and TRBJ1-6; D possibly corresponds to TRBD1 (6 bases). The CDR3 has 13 residues. Germline V gene sequence: CDR1 MNHEY, CDR2 SMNVEV (reference sequence). Trimming left V 4 bases short and J 7 bases short, with 8 bases between. The CDR3 region has the DNA TGTGCCAGCAGTTATGGACAGAATTCACCCCTCCACTTT. Protein sequence: CASSYGQNSPLHF.

A word on this clone: One end of the junction fails to match germline, which may point to a read error. This sequence joins TRBV4-1 and TRBJ2-7, with 9 bases that match TRBD2. The CDR3 has 16 amino acids. The germline gives CDR1 MGHRA, CDR2 YSYEKL. The CDR3 loop is CASSQDPGTSSHEQYF. The CDR3 DNA sequence: TGCGCCAGCAGCCAGGACCCCGGGACTAGCTCCCACGAGCAGTACTTC.

This clone was seen just once. V usage is TRBV2 and J usage is TRBJ1-1; tentatively, D is TRBD1 (5 bases). CDR1 and CDR2 (germline): SNHLY, FYNNEI. V was shortened by 1 base and J by 7 bases, with 13 bases between the two germline ends. The CDR3 is 14 residues long. The CDR3 reads CASSEVWTPYEAFF. CDR3 sequence (DNA): TGTGCCAGCAGTGAAGTCTGGACACCTTATGAAGCTTTCTTT.

This chain joins TRBV5-4 and TRBJ1-3; D gene uncertain. The ends were cut back, 1 base at V and 0 bases at J, with 5 bases in the middle. Germline V lookup: CDR1 SGHNT, CDR2 YYREEE (reference sequence). The CDR3 is 14 amino acids. CDR3 region: CASSLSGSGNTIYF. The CDR3 nucleotides are TGTGCCAGCAGCTTGTCAGGCTCTGGAAACACCATATATTTT.

The CDR3 DNA reads as TGCGCCAGCAGCGCCCTGGACAGATTCAACACTGAAGCTTTCTTT. As protein: CASSALDRFNTEAFF. The chain links TRBV5-1 to TRBJ1-1; maybe TRBD1 (6 bases). The germline V gene encodes CDR1 SGHRS and CDR2 YFSETQ. This CDR3 has 15 residues. V gave up 4 bases and J gave up 2 bases, with 15 bases separating them.

The chain uses TRBV19 and TRBJ2-2; D gene ambiguous. The V end lost 6 bases, the J end lost 6 bases, and 8 bases lay between the germline ends. The CDR3 has 12 residues. Germline V gene sequence: CDR1 LNHDA, CDR2 SQIVND (reference sequence). As DNA, the CDR3 is TGTGCCAGTAGGAGATCCCCCGGGGAGCTGTTTTTT. This codes for CASRRSPGELFF.

The chain recombines TRBV27 with TRBJ1-5; D is perhaps TRBD1 (5 bases). The CDR3 loop spans 15 amino acids. V was clipped by 3 bases and J by 3 bases, with 12 bases between them. Germline assignment: CDR1 MNHEY and CDR2 SMNVEV (reference sequence). CDR3 region: CASSFGRGTNQPQHF. The CDR3 coding sequence is TGTGCCAGCAGTTTTGGGCGGGGGACCAATCAGCCCCAGCATTTT.

This chain links TRBV28 with TRBJ1-5; 8 bases map to TRBD1. The V gene's germline CDR1 is MDHEN and CDR2 SYDVKM. After removal of 6 bases from V and 1 base from J, the junction contained 11 bases not matched to a gene. This CDR3 contains 17 residues. Here the CDR3 reads CASSLIPGQGSNQPQHF. The CDR3 DNA sequence: TGTGCCAGCAGCCTTATTCCCGGACAGGGCAGCAATCAGCCCCAGCATTTT. The full variable domain, its missing parts supplied by reference TRBV28 and TRBJ1-5, is DVKVTQSSRYLVKRTGEKVFLECVQDMDHENMFWYRQDPGLGLRLIYFSYDVKMKEKGDIPEGYSVSREKKERFSLILESASTNQTSMYLCASSLIPGQGSNQPQHFGDGTRLSIL.

The rearrangement uses TRBV5-6 and TRBJ1-6, with D hard to call. Trimming stripped 2 bases from V and 4 bases from J, with 10 bases between. CDR3 length: 15 amino acids. Germline CDR1 reads SGHDT; CDR2 reads YYEEEE. The CDR3 protein is CASSLDGGYNSPLHF. Here the CDR3 DNA reads TGTGCCAGCAGCTTAGACGGCGGTTATAATTCACCCCTCCACTTT.